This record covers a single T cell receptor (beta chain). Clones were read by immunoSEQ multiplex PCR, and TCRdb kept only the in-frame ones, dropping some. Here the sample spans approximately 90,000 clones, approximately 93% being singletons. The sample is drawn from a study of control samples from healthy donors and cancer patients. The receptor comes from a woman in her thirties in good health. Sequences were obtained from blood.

The CDR3 nucleotides are TGTGCCAGCAGCTTGGGCTTCTCATACAGCGGCGAGCAGTACTTC. Encoded protein: CASSLGFSYSGEQYF. The J gene is TRBJ2-7, the V gene TRBV11-2; tentatively, D is TRBD2 (5 bases). V was shortened by 3 bases and J by 6 bases, with 18 bases between the two germline ends. There are 15 residues in the CDR3. Germline V CDR1 and CDR2: SGHAT, FQNNGV.